The present T cell receptor beta chain was sequenced within a study of T-cell memory formation after mild COVID-19. Study-wide points: Day 15 to 85 contracting clones showed balanced CD4/CD8; later expanders leaned CD4+. Clones from the second wave (peaking day 37) had unconfirmed SARS-CoV-2 specificity.

The sample holds many counts of this clonotype. Its cognate antigen is unknown. TCRdb processed the 5' RACE reads anew with MiXCR; each CDR3 protein has one entry. The sample has 30,000 to 50,000 distinct CDR3 sequences, around 6.1% seen once; the top ten hold under 0.85%. The germline gives CDR1 LGHNA, CDR2 YSLEER. The V gene lost 0 bases and the J gene lost 5 bases, with 14 bases spanning the gap. The CDR3 loop spans 16 amino acids. This sequence was found in an adult who had mild COVID-19 (a few samples of this study predate the infection). Cell type and time point are not known. Sequencing was carried out using PBMCs or a T cell subset sorted from them (not recorded which). The V call is TRBV4-3, the J call TRBJ2-1; D gene uncertain. The CDR3 reads CASSQEERFVDNEQFF. The CDR3 DNA follows: TGCGCCAGCAGCCAAGAGGAGAGGTTCGTCGACAATGAGCAGTTCTTC.